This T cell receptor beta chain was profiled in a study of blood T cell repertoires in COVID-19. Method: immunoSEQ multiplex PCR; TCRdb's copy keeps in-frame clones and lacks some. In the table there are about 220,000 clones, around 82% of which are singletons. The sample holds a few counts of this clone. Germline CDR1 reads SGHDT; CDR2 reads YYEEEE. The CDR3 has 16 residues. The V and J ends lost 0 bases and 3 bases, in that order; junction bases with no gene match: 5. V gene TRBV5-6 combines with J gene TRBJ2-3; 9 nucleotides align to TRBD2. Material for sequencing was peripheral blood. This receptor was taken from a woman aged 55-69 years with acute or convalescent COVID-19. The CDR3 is CASSLGGGAKTDTQYF. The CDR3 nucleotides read TGTGCCAGCAGCTTGGGCGGGGGGGCCAAAACAGATACGCAGTATTTT.